This passage covers 29 T cell receptor beta chains from one sample sequenced in a study of blood T cell repertoires in COVID-19. Some clones are missing from TCRdb's copy, which holds only in-frame ones; the method was immunoSEQ multiplex PCR. The sample has under 250,000 clones; 65% to 85% are singletons. Material for sequencing was peripheral blood. These receptor sequences come from a woman aged 40 to 49 who had recovered from COVID-19.

J is TRBJ2-7 and V is TRBV4-1, with 9 nucleotides matching TRBD1. Germline V lookup: CDR1 MGHRA, CDR2 YSYEKL. J was trimmed by 3 bases and V by 4 bases; bases with no gene match: 10. This CDR3 spans 16 amino acids. The CDR3 nucleotides read TGCGCCAGCAGCCCGTTGGGACAGGGCCATGACTACGAGCAGTACTTC. It codes for CASSPLGQGHDYEQYF.

This clone appeared once. The CDR3 reads CASSPRVGTSEETQYF. The CDR3, as DNA: TGTGCCAGCAGCCCAAGGGTAGGGACTAGCGAAGAGACCCAGTACTTC. This sequence joins TRBV7-9 and TRBJ2-5, with TRBD2 identical over 10 bases. Germline CDR1 and CDR2: SEHNR and FQNEAQ (reference sequence). The V segment lost 5 bases and the J segment 3 bases; nucleotides outside the gene matches: 9. There are 16 residues in the CDR3. The whole variable domain, filled in from reference TRBV7-9 and TRBJ2-5, reads DTGVSQNPRHKITKRGQNVTFRCDPISEHNRLYWYRQTLGQGPEFLTYFQNEAQLEKSRLLSDRFSAERPKGSFSTLEIQRTEQGDSAMYLCASSPRVGTSEETQYFGPGTRLLVL.

The CDR3 sequence: CASSRTGPPFGNTEAFF. The CDR3 DNA sequence: TGTGCCAGCTCACGTACAGGGCCGCCCTTCGGGAACACTGAAGCTTTCTTT. This sequence joins TRBV18 and TRBJ1-1; a weak D match, TRBD1 (6 bases). There are 17 residues in the CDR3. Germline loops: CDR1 KGHSH, CDR2 LQKENI. V dropped 4 bases and J dropped 1 base, with 19 bases sitting between them.

This chain connects TRBV28 to TRBJ2-5; D is possibly TRBD1 (7 bases). V lost 3 bases, J lost 2 bases, and 13 bases lay in between. This CDR3 region has 15 residues. CDR1 and CDR2 from the germline V gene are MDHEN and SYDVKM. CDR3 in DNA: TGTGCCAGCAGTTTGGGGAGGACAGGTCAAGAGACCCAGTACTTC. Translation gives CASSLGRTGQETQYF.

This sequence joins TRBV5-4 and TRBJ2-3; TRBD2 is a possible D gene (7 bases). Germline V gene data show CDR1 as SGHNT and CDR2 as YYREEE (reference sequence). The CDR3 extends over 14 amino acids. V dropped 3 bases and J dropped 2 bases, with 10 bases sitting between them. The CDR3 is CASSYAGATDTQYF. CDR3 DNA sequence: TGTGCCAGCAGCTATGCGGGGGCCACAGATACGCAGTATTTT.

The rearrangement uses TRBV6-5 and TRBJ1-1, with 7 bases fitting TRBD1. V shed 6 bases and J 4 bases; nucleotides not matched to a gene: 5. The CDR3 runs 13 residues. The V gene's germline CDR1 is MNHEY and CDR2 SVGAGI. The CDR3 protein is CASRPGGFTEAFF. CDR3 sequence (DNA): TGTGCCAGCAGGCCAGGGGGTTTCACTGAAGCTTTCTTT.

V and J are TRBV7-2 and TRBJ1-3; TRBD1 matches at 7 bases. This CDR3 contains 16 residues. In germline, CDR1 is SGHTA, CDR2 FQGNSA. J was trimmed by 0 bases and V by 2 bases; bases with no gene match: 4. CDR3 in DNA: TGTGCCAGCAGCTTAACAGGGGCAGACTCTGGAAACACCATATATTTT. This sequence encodes CASSLTGADSGNTIYF.

The rearrangement links TRBV5-1 to TRBJ2-2, with D unresolved. Germline CDR1 and CDR2: SGHRS and YFSETQ. The CDR3 consists of 14 residues. V was cut by 0 bases and J by 6 bases, with 9 bases left in between. Here the CDR3 reads CASSLGHRSGELFF. As DNA, the CDR3 is TGCGCCAGCAGCTTGGGACACCGCTCCGGGGAGCTGTTTTTT. The full variable domain, rest sourced from reference TRBV5-1 and TRBJ2-2, is KAGVTQTPRYLIKTRGQQVTLSCSPISGHRSVSWYQQTPGQGLQFLFEYFSETQRNKGNFPGRFSGRQFSNSRSEMNVSTLELGDSALYLCASSLGHRSGELFFGEGSRLTVL.

The chain uses TRBV27 and TRBJ2-3; the match to TRBD1 covers 7 bases. V shed 6 bases, J shed 0 bases, and the junction held 12 bases outside the gene matches. The CDR3 loop spans 17 amino acids. The germline gives CDR1 MNHEY, CDR2 SMNVEV (reference sequence). The CDR3 reads CASRTYRGPLSTDTQYF. Written as DNA, the CDR3 is TGTGCCAGCAGAACTTACAGGGGCCCCCTTAGCACAGATACGCAGTATTTT.

The chain couples TRBV9 to TRBJ2-1, with D uncertain. The V gene's germline CDR1 is SGDLS and CDR2 YYNGEE. Trimming stripped 0 bases from V and 5 bases from J, with 18 bases between. The CDR3 extends over 17 amino acids. The CDR3 is CASSVGDSRSRHNEQFF. The CDR3 nucleotides are TGTGCCAGCAGCGTAGGTGATTCTAGATCCCGCCACAATGAGCAGTTCTTC.

The chain employs TRBV7-9 and TRBJ1-6, with D unclear. The CDR3 sequence is 12 residues long. Germline V lookup: CDR1 SEHNR, CDR2 FQNEAQ (reference sequence). Trimming stripped 5 bases from V and 7 bases from J, with 6 bases between. DNA for the CDR3: TGTGCCAGCAGCCCAGGAAATTCACCCCTCCACTTT. It translates to CASSPGNSPLHF.

V gene TRBV5-8 combines with J gene TRBJ2-2, with 8 bases matching TRBD1. V trimming: 4 bases; J trimming: 5 bases; junction bases outside the gene matches: 4. CDR3 size: 14 residues. The germline gives CDR1 SGHTS, CDR2 YDEGEE. CDR3: CASSQGTGTGELFF. The CDR3 coding sequence is TGTGCCAGCAGCCAAGGGACAGGTACCGGGGAGCTGTTTTTT.

This chain joins TRBV2 and TRBJ1-2; unclear D gene. The length of the CDR3 is 15 residues. The germline V gene has CDR1 SNHLY and CDR2 FYNNEI. Trimming removed 3 bases from V and 8 bases from J, with 19 bases in between. The CDR3 loop reads CASSDLRQHRGGYTF. Written as DNA, the CDR3 is TGTGCCAGCAGTGACTTACGGCAGCACCGCGGCGGCTACACCTTC.

The rearrangement links TRBV28 to TRBJ1-2, with D uncertain. V gave up 4 bases and J gave up 1 base, with 22 bases separating them. CDR1 MDHEN and CDR2 SYDVKM come from the germline V gene. The CDR3 is made up of 18 amino acids. The CDR3 sequence: CASSSSGIPTPINYGYTF. CDR3 in DNA: TGTGCCAGCAGTTCCTCCGGGATACCAACCCCCATTAACTATGGCTACACCTTC.

This clone was found a few times. The chain employs TRBV2 and TRBJ1-6, with TRBD1 identical over 8 bases. The CDR3 is 14 residues long. V lost 6 bases, J lost 10 bases, and 8 bases stayed unmatched. CDR1 is SNHLY and CDR2 is FYNNEI in the germline V gene. The CDR3 DNA reads as TGTGCCAGCAGCGAGACAGGGGCTCAATCACCCCTCCACTTT. Translated: CASSETGAQSPLHF.

This clone was counted a single time. J is TRBJ1-3 and V is TRBV7-6; TRBD1 is a possible D gene (6 bases). Germline loops: CDR1 SGHVS, CDR2 FNYEAQ. V lost 0 bases, J lost 1 base, and 10 bases lay in between. This CDR3 has 16 residues. The CDR3 is CASSLAWGQSGNTIYF. The DNA for the CDR3 is TGTGCCAGCAGCTTAGCATGGGGGCAGTCTGGAAACACCATATATTTT.

This clone was counted a single time. The rearrangement joins TRBV18 to TRBJ1-3; TRBD1 matches at 7 bases. Germline CDR1 and CDR2: KGHSH and LQKENI. The CDR3 extends over 18 amino acids. The trim removed 1 base at V and 2 bases at J, leaving 11 bases unmatched. The CDR3 nucleotides are TGTGCCAGCTCACCACAACCACCGACAGGGCGGGCTGGAAACACCATATATTTT. Translating gives CASSPQPPTGRAGNTIYF.

This sequence joins TRBV5-1 and TRBJ2-3, with D possibly being TRBD2 (6 bases). V was pared by 4 bases and J by 5 bases, with 14 bases between. Per germline, CDR1 SGHRS and CDR2 YFSETQ. The CDR3 length is 14 residues. Here the CDR3 DNA reads TGCGCCAGCAGCGTAATGGCCGGGGGAGATACGCAGTATTTT. Residues: CASSVMAGGDTQYF.

V gene TRBV28 combines with J gene TRBJ2-4; 7 bases align to TRBD1. The CDR3 totals 15 residues. CDR1 MDHEN and CDR2 SYDVKM come from the germline V gene. The V gene end was trimmed by 4 bases and the J gene end by 2 bases; junction bases not matched to a gene: 5. The CDR3 loop reads CASSSPTGPKNIQYF. The CDR3 DNA reads TGTGCCAGCAGTTCCCCGACAGGGCCCAAAAACATTCAGTACTTC. Full variable domain (missing parts from reference TRBV28 and TRBJ2-4): DVKVTQSSRYLVKRTGEKVFLECVQDMDHENMFWYRQDPGLGLRLIYFSYDVKMKEKGDIPEGYSVSREKKERFSLILESASTNQTSMYLCASSSPTGPKNIQYFGAGTRLSVL.

The sample holds a few counts of this clone. Here the CDR3 DNA reads TGTGCCAGCAGCGGGTCTGGCAAAGAGACCCAGTACTTC. Its translation: CASSGSGKETQYF. The chain joins TRBV9 to TRBJ2-5; D is undetermined. CDR1 SGDLS and CDR2 YYNGEE come from the germline V gene. The CDR3 covers 13 residues. Trimming removed 3 bases at V and 3 bases at J, with 9 bases between.

The sample holds a few counts of this clone. The CDR3: CASSSRSDRDGTDTQYF. For the CDR3, the DNA is TGCGCCAGCAGCTCTCGATCGGACAGGGATGGCACAGATACGCAGTATTTT. The gene calls are TRBV5-1 and TRBJ2-3, with TRBD1 identical over 8 bases. This CDR3 is built from 17 residues. J gave up 1 base and V 3 bases, and 10 bases lay outside the gene matches. CDR1 SGHRS and CDR2 YFSETQ come from the germline V gene.

V and J are TRBV9 and TRBJ2-7; 11 bases align to TRBD2. With 0 bases clipped from V and 3 bases from J, the junction kept 5 bases outside the gene matches. Per germline, CDR1 SGDLS and CDR2 YYNGEE. This CDR3 comprises 16 residues. CDR3 in DNA: TGTGCCAGCAGCGTAGCACCTCTAGCGGGGGGCTACGAGCAGTACTTC. Translating gives CASSVAPLAGGYEQYF.

Comment on this clone: The same CDR3 can be traced to other DNA sequences in this sample. V is TRBV3-1 (or the pseudogene TRBV3-2) and J is TRBJ1-6; D gene ambiguous. Germline V gene data show CDR1 as LGHDT and CDR2 as YNNKEL (reference sequence). The CDR3 is 14 residues long. V was shortened by 0 bases and J by 6 bases, with 6 bases between the two germline ends. The CDR3 is CASSQDHGNSPLHF. The CDR3 nucleotides read TGTGCCAGCAGCCAAGACCACGGTAATTCACCCCTCCACTTT.

The chain is built from TRBV7-2 and TRBJ2-7, with D tentatively TRBD2 (6 bases). The CDR3 spans 14 residues. The germline V and J ends were trimmed by 4 bases and 1 base, with 11 bases remaining between them. Germline V lookup: CDR1 SGHTA, CDR2 FQGNSA. The CDR3 spells CASSYSGTSYEQYF. The CDR3 DNA sequence: TGTGCCAGCAGCTATAGCGGTACATCCTACGAGCAGTACTTC.

J is TRBJ1-2 and V is TRBV3-1 (or the pseudogene TRBV3-2); 9 positions agree with TRBD1. The germline V gene has CDR1 LGHDT and CDR2 YNNKEL (reference sequence). This CDR3 has 15 amino acids. Losses at the gene ends were 4 bases for V and 8 bases for J; bases not matched to a gene: 11. The CDR3 DNA sequence: TGTGCCAGCAGCCGAACTCCCGGGACAGGGCTGGGCTACACCTTC. Translation gives CASSRTPGTGLGYTF.

The chain couples TRBV5-4 to TRBJ1-2, with D maybe TRBD1 (5 bases). Germline V lookup: CDR1 SGHNT, CDR2 YYREEE (reference sequence). Trimming took off 0 bases at V and 1 base at J, with 13 bases between the two ends. The CDR3 covers 16 residues. The CDR3 here is CASSLDFDRVNYGYTF. The CDR3 DNA sequence: TGTGCCAGCAGCTTGGATTTTGACAGAGTTAACTATGGCTACACCTTC.

The rearrangement links TRBV7-9 to TRBJ1-2; no clear D. V gave up 5 bases and J gave up 8 bases, with 24 bases separating them. CDR1 SEHNR and CDR2 FQNEAQ come from the germline V gene (reference sequence). The CDR3 extends over 16 amino acids. The CDR3 protein is CASSLSGAGVREGYTF. The CDR3 coding sequence is TGTGCCAGCAGCCTATCGGGAGCAGGCGTTAGAGAGGGCTACACCTTC.

J is TRBJ2-5 and V is TRBV10-3; possibly TRBD2 for D (5 bases). CDR3 length: 13 residues. Germline V gene data show CDR1 as ENHRY and CDR2 as SYGVKD. V was trimmed by 6 bases and J by 5 bases, leaving 13 bases between them. CDR3 coding DNA: TGTGCCATCAGCCCGGGGATCTGGGAGACCCAGTACTTC. Its protein product is CAISPGIWETQYF.

In its sample, this clone was seen once. The chain combines TRBV20-1 with TRBJ2-6; D is ambiguous. Germline CDR1 and CDR2: DFQATT and SNEGSKA (reference sequence). The CDR3 has 14 amino acids. Trimming stripped 3 bases from V and 2 bases from J, with 8 bases between. The CDR3 coding sequence is TGCAGTGCTAGTCGCTCAGCTGGGGCCAACGTCCTGACTTTC. It specifies CSASRSAGANVLTF.